One sample yielded the 7 T cell receptor beta chains listed below, sequenced in a study of cytomegalovirus exposure and HLA in healthy donors. PCR employed 60 Vbeta and 13 Jbeta primers. TCRdb's table, derived via immunoSEQ multiplex PCR, lists solely in-frame clones and lacks some. The sample contains roughly 130,000 clones, around four fifths of which appear only once. The source material was PBMCs. All receptors derive from a male donor in good health and CMV-seropositive.

This clone is a singleton in its sample. V is TRBV4-1 and J is TRBJ2-3, with D hard to call. CDR1 is MGHRA, CDR2 YSYEKL, per germline. This CDR3 spans 14 amino acids. Trimming removed 1 base from V and 4 bases from J, with 9 bases in between. The DNA of the CDR3 is TGCGCCAGCAGCCAAGCGGTGCGCGCAGATACGCAGTATTTT. Translation gives CASSQAVRADTQYF.

V usage is TRBV10-1 and J usage is TRBJ2-1; 8 nucleotides match TRBD2. J gave up 1 base and V 3 bases, and 5 bases lay outside the gene matches. This CDR3 is built from 16 residues. Germline CDR1 WNHNN, CDR2 SYGVQD (reference sequence). The CDR3 here is CASSETGGGSYNEQFF. CDR3 DNA: TGCGCCAGCAGTGAAACCGGCGGGGGGTCCTACAATGAGCAGTTCTTC.

V and J are TRBV18 and TRBJ2-7, with D possibly being TRBD1 (6 bases). Trimming removed 5 bases at V and 2 bases at J, with 10 bases between. The CDR3 sequence is 13 residues long. Germline CDR1 KGHSH, CDR2 LQKENI. CDR3 amino acids: CASSGDTAYEQYF. The CDR3 bases are TGTGCCAGCTCAGGGGACACCGCCTACGAGCAGTACTTC.

J is TRBJ2-3 and V is TRBV9; D may be TRBD1 (6 bases). The CDR3 consists of 15 residues. From germline, CDR1 is SGDLS and CDR2 YYNGEE. V lost 4 bases and J 0 bases, leaving 12 bases between the germline ends. DNA of the CDR3: TGTGCCAGCAGCCTACAGGGCACTAGCACAGATACGCAGTATTTT. Protein: CASSLQGTSTDTQYF.

There are a few counts of this clone. The CDR3 spells CASRRTVESYTF. The CDR3 nucleotides are TGTGCCAGCCGTCGGACAGTGGAGAGCTACACCTTC. The rearrangement uses TRBV2 and TRBJ1-2; TRBD1 might be the D (6 bases). V lost 8 bases, J lost 9 bases, and 16 bases lay in between. The CDR3 has 12 amino acids. The V gene's germline CDR1 is SNHLY and CDR2 FYNNEI. Based on the CDR3 plus reference TRBV2 and TRBJ1-2, the full variable domain is EPEVTQTPSHQVTQMGQEVILRCVPISNHLYFYWYRQILGQKVEFLVSFYNNEISEKSEIFDDQFSVERPDGSNFTLKIRSTKLEDSAMYFCASRRTVESYTFGSGTRLTVV.

V gene TRBV6-5 combines with J gene TRBJ2-3, with TRBD2 matching 7 bases. The CDR3 length is 15 residues. The V gene end was trimmed by 6 bases and the J gene end by 4 bases; junction bases not matched to a gene: 10. In germline, CDR1 is MNHEY, CDR2 SVGAGI. For the CDR3, the DNA is TGTGCCAGCAGACGGACTAGATTCTTATCAGATACGCAGTATTTT. This gives the protein CASRRTRFLSDTQYF.

The V and J genes are TRBV4-1 and TRBJ1-1; D possibly corresponds to TRBD1 (5 bases). In germline, CDR1 is MGHRA, CDR2 YSYEKL. There are 14 residues in the CDR3. The V end was cut by 4 bases, the J end by 0 bases, with 9 bases between. The CDR3 DNA reads TGCGCCAGCAGCCCGACAGTCATGAACACTGAAGCTTTCTTT. The encoded protein is CASSPTVMNTEAFF.